This TCR beta chain derives from a study of shared clonotypes between healthy human individuals. Overall study findings and caveats: Investigators collected only blood, and repertoires in tissues likely differ.

Germline assignment: CDR1 WNHNN and CDR2 SYGVQD (reference sequence). V was trimmed by 1 base and J by 0 bases, leaving 4 bases between them. This CDR3 region has 13 residues. The assay was run at deep level. Per sorted-subset replicate PCR, input was 150 to 250 ng DNA, representing about 29,000 T cell genomes. Generated by immunoSEQ multiplex PCR, the TCRdb table keeps only in-frame clones and is missing some. Here the sample spans hundreds of thousands of clones, approximately 96% being singletons. A single count supports this clone. What it binds is not known. Naive CD8 isolation took CD45RO-negative cells positively selected for CCR7 and excluded terminally differentiated effector memory CD45RA+ cells. Caucasian adults residing in Nashville, Tennessee made up all the donors.

This sequence was found in a young woman in good health. Sequencing used naive CD8+ T cells sorted from blood. V is TRBV10-1 and J is TRBJ2-7; D unclear. CDR3 in DNA: TGCGCCAGCAGTGAGTTACGCTCCTACGAGCAGTACTTC. Translation: CASSELRSYEQYF.